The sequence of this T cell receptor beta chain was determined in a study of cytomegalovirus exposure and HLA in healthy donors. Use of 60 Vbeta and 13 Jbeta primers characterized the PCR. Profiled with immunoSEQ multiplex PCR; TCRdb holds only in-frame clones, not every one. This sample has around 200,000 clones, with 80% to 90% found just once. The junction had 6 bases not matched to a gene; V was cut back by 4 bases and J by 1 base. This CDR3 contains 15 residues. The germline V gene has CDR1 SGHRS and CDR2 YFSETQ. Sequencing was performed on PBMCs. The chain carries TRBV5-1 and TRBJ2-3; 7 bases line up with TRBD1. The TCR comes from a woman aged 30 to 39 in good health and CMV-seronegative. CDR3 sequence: CASSPSGQRTDTQYF. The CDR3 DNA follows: TGCGCCAGCAGCCCTTCGGGACAGCGCACAGATACGCAGTATTTT.